This T cell receptor beta chain comes out of a study of shared clonotypes between healthy human individuals. It was CD45RO-negative cells, positively selected for CCR7, that made up naive CD8 cells, with terminally differentiated effector memory CD45RA+ cells excluded. Clones were sequenced by immunoSEQ multiplex PCR, and TCRdb holds only the in-frame ones, with some missing. In the table there are more than 600,000 clones, under 95% of which are singletons. V was cut by 6 bases and J by 1 base, with 12 bases left in between. The CDR3 length is 14 residues. From germline, CDR1 is MDHEN and CDR2 SYDVKM.

V usage is TRBV28 and J usage is TRBJ1-1; D gene uncertain. Material: naive CD8+ T cells sorted from blood. The clonotype comes from a man in his thirties or forties in good health. Here the CDR3 DNA reads TGTGCCAGCAGCTGGGTACTAGGGAACACTGAAGCTTTCTTT. It yields the protein CASSWVLGNTEAFF.